This T cell receptor beta chain was captured by sequencing in a study of beta chain features in type 1 diabetes. Study outcomes and limitations: It was not settled here whether HLA type affects TCRB rearrangement. Patients with Type 1 diabetes showed moderately but significantly shorter TCRB CDR3s in all four CD4+ subsets.

With respect to this clone: What it binds is unknown.

The ends lost 3 bases at V and 6 bases at J; junction bases unmatched: 1. This CDR3 contains 12 residues. CDR1 and CDR2 from the germline V gene are SGDLS and YYNGEE. The whole isolated RNA underwent reverse transcription, so sequencing captured expressed TCRB transcripts. The table came from immunoSEQ multiplex PCR; TCRdb's copy has only in-frame clones and leaves some out. This table holds about 650,000 clones, approximately 13% found once. CD45RO/CCR7/CD25/CD127/CD95/CD27 separated CD4+ naive, central memory, regulatory and stem cell-like memory cells by sorting. This receptor was taken from a young man with type 1 diabetes. Sequencing input: naive CD4+ T cells from blood. V usage is TRBV9 and J usage is TRBJ2-7; TRBD1 matches at 9 bases. The CDR3 reads CASSATGGEQYF. In DNA form, the CDR3 reads TGTGCCAGCAGCGCGACAGGGGGCGAGCAGTACTTC.